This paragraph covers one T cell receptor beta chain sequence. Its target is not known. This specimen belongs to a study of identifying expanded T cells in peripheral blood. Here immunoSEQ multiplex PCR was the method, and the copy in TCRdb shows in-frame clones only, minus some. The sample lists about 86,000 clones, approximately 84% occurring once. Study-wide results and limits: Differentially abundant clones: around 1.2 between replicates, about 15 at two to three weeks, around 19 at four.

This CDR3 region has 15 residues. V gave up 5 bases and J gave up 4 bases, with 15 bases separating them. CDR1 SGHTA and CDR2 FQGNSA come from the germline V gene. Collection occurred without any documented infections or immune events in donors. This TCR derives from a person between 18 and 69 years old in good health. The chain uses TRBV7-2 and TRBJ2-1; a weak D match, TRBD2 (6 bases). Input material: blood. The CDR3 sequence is CASSRRRGHYNEQFF. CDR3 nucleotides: TGTGCCAGCAGCCGTAGGCGGGGCCATTACAATGAGCAGTTCTTC.